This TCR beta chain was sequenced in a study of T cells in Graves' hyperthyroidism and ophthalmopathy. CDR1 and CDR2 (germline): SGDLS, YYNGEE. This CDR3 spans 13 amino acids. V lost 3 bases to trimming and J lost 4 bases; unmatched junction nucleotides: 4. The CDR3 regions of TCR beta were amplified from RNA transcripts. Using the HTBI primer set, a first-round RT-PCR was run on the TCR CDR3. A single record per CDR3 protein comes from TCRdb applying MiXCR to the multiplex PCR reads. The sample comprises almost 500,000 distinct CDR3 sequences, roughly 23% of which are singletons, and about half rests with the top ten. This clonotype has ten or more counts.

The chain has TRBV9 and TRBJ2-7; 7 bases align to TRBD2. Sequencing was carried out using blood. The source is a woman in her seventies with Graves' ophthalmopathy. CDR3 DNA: TGTGCCAGCAGCGGCGGGAGTCAGTACGAGCAGTACTTC. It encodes CASSGGSQYEQYF. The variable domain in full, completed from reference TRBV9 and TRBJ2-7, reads DSGVTQTPKHLITATGQRVTLRCSPRSGDLSVYWYQQSLDQGLQFLIQYYNGEERAKGNILERFSAQQFPDLHSELNLSSLELGDSALYFCASSGGSQYEQYFGPGTRLTVT.